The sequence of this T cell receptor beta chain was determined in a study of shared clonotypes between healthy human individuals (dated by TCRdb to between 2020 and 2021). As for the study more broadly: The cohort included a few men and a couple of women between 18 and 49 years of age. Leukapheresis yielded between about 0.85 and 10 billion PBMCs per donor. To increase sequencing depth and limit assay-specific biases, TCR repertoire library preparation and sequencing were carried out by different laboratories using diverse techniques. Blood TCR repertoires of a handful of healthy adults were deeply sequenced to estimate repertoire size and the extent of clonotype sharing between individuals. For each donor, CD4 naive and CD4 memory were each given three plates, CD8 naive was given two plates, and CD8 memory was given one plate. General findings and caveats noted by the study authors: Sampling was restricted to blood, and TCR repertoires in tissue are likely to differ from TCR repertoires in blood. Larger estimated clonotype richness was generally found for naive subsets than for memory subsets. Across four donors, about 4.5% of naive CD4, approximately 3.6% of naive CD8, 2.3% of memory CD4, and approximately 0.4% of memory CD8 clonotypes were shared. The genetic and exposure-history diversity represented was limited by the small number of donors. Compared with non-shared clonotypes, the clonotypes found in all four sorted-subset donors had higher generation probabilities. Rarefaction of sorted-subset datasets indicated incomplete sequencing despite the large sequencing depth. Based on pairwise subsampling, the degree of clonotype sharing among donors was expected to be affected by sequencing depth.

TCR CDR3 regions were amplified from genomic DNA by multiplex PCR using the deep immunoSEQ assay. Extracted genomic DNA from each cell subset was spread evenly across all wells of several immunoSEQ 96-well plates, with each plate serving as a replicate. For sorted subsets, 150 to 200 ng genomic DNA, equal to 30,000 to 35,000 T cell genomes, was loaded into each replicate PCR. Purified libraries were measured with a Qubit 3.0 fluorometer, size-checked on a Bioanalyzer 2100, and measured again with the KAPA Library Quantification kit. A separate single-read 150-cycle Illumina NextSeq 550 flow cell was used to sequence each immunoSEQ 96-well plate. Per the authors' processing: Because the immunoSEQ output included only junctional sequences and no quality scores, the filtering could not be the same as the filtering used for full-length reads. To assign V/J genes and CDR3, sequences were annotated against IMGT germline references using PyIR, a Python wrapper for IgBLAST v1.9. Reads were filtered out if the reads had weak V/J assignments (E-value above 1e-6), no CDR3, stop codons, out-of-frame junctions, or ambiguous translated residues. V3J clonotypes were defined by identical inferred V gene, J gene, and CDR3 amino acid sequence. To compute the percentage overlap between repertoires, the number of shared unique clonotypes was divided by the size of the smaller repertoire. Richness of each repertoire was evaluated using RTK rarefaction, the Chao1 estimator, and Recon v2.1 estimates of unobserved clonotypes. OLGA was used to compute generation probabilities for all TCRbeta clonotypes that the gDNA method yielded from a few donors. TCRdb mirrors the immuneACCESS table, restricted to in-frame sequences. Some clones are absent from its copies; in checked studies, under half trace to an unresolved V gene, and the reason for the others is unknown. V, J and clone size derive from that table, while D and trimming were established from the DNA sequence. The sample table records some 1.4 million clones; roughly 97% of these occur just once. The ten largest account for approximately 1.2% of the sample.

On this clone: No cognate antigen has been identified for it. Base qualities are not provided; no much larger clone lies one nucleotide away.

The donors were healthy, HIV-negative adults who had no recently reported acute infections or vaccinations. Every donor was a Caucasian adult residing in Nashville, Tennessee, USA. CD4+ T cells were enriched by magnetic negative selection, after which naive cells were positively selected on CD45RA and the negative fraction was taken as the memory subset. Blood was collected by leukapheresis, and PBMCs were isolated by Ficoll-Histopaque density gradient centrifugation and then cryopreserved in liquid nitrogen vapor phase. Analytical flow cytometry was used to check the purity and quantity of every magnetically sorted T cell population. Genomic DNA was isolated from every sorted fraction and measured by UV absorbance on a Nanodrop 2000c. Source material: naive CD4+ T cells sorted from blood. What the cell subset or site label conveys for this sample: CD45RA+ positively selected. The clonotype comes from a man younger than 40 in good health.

The CDR3 here reads CSGRLAGGGTGELFF. The sequenced DNA is TGCAGCGGCCGACTAGCGGGAGGGGGCACCGGGGAGCTGTTTTTT. Rearrangement joined TRBV29-1 to TRBJ2-2; 14 bases in between match TRBD2. CDR1 SQVTM and CDR2 ANQGSEA are derived from the germline V gene. V loses 7 bases at its end and J loses 4 bases; junction bases beyond the gene matches: 5. The CDR3 spans 15 residues, from the cysteine through the phenylalanine. Just the 45-base CDR3 DNA is kept, in frame starting at base 1.